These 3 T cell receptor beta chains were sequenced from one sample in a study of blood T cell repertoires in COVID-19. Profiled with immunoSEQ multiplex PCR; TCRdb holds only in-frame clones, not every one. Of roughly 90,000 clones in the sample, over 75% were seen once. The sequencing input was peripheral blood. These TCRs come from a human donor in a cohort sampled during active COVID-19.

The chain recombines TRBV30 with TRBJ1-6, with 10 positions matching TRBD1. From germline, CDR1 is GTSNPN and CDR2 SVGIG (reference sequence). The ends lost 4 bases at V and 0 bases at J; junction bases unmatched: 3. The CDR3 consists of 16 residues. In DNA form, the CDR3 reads TGTGCCTGGACACGGACAGGGGGCTCCTATAATTCACCCCTCCACTTT. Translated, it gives CAWTRTGGSYNSPLHF.

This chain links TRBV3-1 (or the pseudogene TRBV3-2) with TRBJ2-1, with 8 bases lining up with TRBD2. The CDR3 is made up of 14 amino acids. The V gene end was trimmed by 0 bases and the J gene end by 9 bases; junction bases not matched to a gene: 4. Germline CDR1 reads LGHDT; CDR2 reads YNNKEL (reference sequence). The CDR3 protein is CASSQEIAGGEQFF. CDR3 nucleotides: TGTGCCAGCAGCCAAGAAATCGCGGGAGGTGAGCAGTTCTTC.

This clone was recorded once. CDR3 protein: CASSPLAGTTDTQYF. The CDR3 DNA reads TGTGCCAGCAGCCCGCTAGCGGGTACCACGGATACGCAGTATTTT. This chain links TRBV5-4 with TRBJ2-3, with 8 bases matching TRBD2. Germline V gene lookup returns CDR1 SGHNT and CDR2 YYREEE (reference sequence). The CDR3 is made up of 15 amino acids. The V gene end was trimmed by 4 bases and the J gene end by 6 bases; junction bases not matched to a gene: 10.